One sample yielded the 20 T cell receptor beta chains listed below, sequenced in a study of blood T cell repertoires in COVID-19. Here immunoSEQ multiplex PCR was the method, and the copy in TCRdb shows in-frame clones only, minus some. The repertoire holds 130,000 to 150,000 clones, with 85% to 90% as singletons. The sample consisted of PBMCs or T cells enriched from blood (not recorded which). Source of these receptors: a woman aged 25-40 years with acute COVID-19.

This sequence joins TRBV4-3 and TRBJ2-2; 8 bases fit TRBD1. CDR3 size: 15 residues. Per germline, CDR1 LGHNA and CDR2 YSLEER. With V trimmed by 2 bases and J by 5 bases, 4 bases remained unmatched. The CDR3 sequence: CASSQQGAWTGELFF. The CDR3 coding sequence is TGCGCCAGCAGCCAACAGGGGGCTTGGACCGGGGAGCTGTTTTTT.

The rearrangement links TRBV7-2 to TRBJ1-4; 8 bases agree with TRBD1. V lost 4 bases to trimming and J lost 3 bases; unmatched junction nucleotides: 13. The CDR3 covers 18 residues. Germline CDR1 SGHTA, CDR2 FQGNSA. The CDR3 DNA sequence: TGTGCCAGCAGCTGGGGCAAACGACAGGGGTCGGCTAATGAAAAACTGTTTTTT. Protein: CASSWGKRQGSANEKLFF.

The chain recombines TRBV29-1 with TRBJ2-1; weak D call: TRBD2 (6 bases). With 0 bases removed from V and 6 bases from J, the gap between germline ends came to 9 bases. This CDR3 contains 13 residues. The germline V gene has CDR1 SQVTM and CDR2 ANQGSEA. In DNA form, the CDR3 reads TGCAGCGTTGAAGAACTAGCCCCCAATGAGCAGTTCTTC. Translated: CSVEELAPNEQFF.

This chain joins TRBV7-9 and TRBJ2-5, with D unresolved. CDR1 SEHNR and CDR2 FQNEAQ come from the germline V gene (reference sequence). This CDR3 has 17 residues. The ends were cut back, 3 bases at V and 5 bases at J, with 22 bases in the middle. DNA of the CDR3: TGTGCCAGCAGCTTGAGCTTTGGAGTCACCCCCCGGGAGACCCAGTACTTC. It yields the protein CASSLSFGVTPRETQYF.

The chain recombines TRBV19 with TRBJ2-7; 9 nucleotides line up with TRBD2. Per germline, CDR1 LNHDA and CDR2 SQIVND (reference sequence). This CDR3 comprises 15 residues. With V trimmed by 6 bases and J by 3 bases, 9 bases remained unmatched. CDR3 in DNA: TGTGCCAGTAGCCCGCGCGGGAGGGCAGGCTACGAGCAGTACTTC. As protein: CASSPRGRAGYEQYF.

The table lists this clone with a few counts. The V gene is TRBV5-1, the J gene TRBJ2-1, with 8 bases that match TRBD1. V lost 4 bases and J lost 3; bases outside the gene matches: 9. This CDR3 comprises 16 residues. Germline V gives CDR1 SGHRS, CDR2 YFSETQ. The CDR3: CASSGTGTGSYNEQFF. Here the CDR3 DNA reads TGCGCCAGCAGCGGAACCGGGACAGGTAGCTACAATGAGCAGTTCTTC.

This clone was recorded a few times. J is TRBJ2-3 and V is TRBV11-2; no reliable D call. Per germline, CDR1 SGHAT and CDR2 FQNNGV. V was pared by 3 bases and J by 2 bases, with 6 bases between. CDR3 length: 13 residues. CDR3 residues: CASSFFLTDTQYF. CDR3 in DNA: TGTGCCAGCAGCTTTTTCCTCACAGATACGCAGTATTTT.

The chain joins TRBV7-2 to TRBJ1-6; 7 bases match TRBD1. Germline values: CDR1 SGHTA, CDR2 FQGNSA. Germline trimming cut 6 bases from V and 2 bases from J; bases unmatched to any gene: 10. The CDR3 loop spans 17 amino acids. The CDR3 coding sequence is TGTGCCAGCAGTGACACCGGGACAGCTACCTATAATTCACCCCTCCACTTT. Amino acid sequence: CASSDTGTATYNSPLHF.

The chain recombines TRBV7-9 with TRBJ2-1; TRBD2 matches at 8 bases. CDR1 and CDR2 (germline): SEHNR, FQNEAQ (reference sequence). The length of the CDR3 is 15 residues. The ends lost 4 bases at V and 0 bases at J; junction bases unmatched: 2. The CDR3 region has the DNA TGTGCCAGCAGCTCAGGGACTAGCTCCTACAATGAGCAGTTCTTC. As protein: CASSSGTSSYNEQFF.

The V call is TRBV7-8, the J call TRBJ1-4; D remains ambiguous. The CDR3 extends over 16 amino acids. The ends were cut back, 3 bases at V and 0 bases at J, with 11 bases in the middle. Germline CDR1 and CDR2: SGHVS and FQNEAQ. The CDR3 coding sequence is TGTGCCAGCAGCTTCCAATCGCAGACAACTAATGAAAAACTGTTTTTT. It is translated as CASSFQSQTTNEKLFF.

CDR3 sequence: CASSLGPNTEAFF. The DNA of the CDR3 is TGTGCCAGCAGTCTGGGCCCGAACACTGAAGCTTTCTTT. V usage is TRBV27 and J usage is TRBJ1-1; D gene ambiguous. Trimming removed 5 bases at V and 1 base at J, with 8 bases between. From germline, CDR1 is MNHEY and CDR2 SMNVEV (reference sequence). The CDR3 totals 13 residues.

The CDR3 loop reads CASSLPGRRASGELFF. Written as DNA, the CDR3 is TGTGCCAGCAGCTTACCCGGGAGACGGGCGAGCGGGGAGCTGTTTTTT. The chain carries TRBV7-9 and TRBJ2-2; D is perhaps TRBD2 (6 bases). CDR1 SEHNR and CDR2 FQNEAQ come from the germline V gene (reference sequence). The CDR3 runs 16 residues. V was shortened by 2 bases and J by 7 bases, with 17 bases between the two germline ends.

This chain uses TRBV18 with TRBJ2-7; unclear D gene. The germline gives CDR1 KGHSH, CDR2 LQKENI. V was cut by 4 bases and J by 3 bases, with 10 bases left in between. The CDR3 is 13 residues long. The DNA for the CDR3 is TGTGCCAGCTCACGCGGAGTCATCTACGAGCAGTACTTC. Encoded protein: CASSRGVIYEQYF. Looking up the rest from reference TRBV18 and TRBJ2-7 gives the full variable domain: NAGVMQNPRHLVRRRGQEARLRCSPMKGHSHVYWYRQLPEEGLKFMVYLQKENIIDESGMPKERFSAEFPKEGPSILRIQQVVRGDSAAYFCASSRGVIYEQYFGPGTRLTVT.

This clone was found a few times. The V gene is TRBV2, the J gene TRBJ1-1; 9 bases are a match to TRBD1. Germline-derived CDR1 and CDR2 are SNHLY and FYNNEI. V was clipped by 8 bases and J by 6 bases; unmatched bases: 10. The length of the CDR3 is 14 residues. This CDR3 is CASGEGQGSAEAFF. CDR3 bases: TGTGCCAGCGGGGAGGGACAGGGATCGGCTGAAGCTTTCTTT.

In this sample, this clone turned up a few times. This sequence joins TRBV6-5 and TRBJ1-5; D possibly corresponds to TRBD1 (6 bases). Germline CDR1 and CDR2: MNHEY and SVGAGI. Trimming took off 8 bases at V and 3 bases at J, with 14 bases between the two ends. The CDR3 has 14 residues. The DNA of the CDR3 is TGTGCCAGCTGGACAGCTCTAGTCAATCAGCCCCAGCATTTT. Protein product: CASWTALVNQPQHF.

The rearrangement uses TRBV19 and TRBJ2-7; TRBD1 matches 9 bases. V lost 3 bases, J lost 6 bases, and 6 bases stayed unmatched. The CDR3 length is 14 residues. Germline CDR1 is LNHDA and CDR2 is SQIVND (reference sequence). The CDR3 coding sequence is TGTGCCAGTAGTATGGACAGGGGAGTTTCCGAGCAGTACTTC. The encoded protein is CASSMDRGVSEQYF. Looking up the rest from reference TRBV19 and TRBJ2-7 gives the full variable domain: DGGITQSPKYLFRKEGQNVTLSCEQNLNHDAMYWYRQDPGQGLRLIYYSQIVNDFQKGDIAEGYSVSREKKESFPLTVTSAQKNPTAFYLCASSMDRGVSEQYFGPGTRLTVT.

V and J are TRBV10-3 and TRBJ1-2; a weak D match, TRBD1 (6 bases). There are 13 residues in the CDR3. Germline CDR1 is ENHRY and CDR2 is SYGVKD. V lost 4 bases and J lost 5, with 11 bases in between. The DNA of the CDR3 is TGTGCCATCAGTGGGACAGAGAAATATGGCTACACCTTC. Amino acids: CAISGTEKYGYTF.

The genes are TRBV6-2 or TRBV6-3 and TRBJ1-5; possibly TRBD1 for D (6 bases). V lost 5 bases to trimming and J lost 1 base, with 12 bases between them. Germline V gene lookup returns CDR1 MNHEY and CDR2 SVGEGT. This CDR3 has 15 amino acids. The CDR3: CASSLRTESNQPQHF. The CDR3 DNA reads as TGTGCCAGCAGTCTTCGGACAGAGAGCAATCAGCCCCAGCATTTT.

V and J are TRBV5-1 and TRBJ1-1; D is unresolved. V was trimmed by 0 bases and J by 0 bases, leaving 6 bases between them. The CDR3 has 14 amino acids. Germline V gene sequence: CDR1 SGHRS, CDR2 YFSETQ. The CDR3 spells CASSLVPLNTEAFF. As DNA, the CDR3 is TGCGCCAGCAGCTTGGTCCCGTTGAACACTGAAGCTTTCTTT.

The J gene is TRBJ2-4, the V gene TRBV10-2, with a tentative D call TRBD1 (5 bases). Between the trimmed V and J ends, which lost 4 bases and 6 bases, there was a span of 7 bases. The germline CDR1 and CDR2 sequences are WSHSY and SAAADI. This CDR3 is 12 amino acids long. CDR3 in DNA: TGCGCCAGCAGTGCTCAGGGAAACATTCAGTACTTC. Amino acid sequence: CASSAQGNIQYF.